These T cell receptor beta chains were read from a single sample in a study of cytomegalovirus exposure and HLA in healthy donors. Only in-frame clones appear in the TCRdb table, and some are missing; sequencing was by immunoSEQ multiplex PCR. The data hold about 98,000 clones, with 74% observed a single time. Source material: PBMCs. The receptor source for this set is a male donor in good health and CMV-seronegative. Each CDR3 is given with its conserved first and last residue. The D gene is left open where the match is weak. Clone size is not always given. Where it is, it says once, few, many or a class for expanded clones.

v_call	d_call	j_call	clone_size	cdr3_aa	cdr3_nt
TRBV19	NA	TRBJ2-1	NA	CASSNALGRNNEQFF	TGTGCCAGTAGTAACGCGCTGGGGCGCAACAATGAGCAGTTCTTC
TRBV4-2	TRBD2	TRBJ2-5	NA	CASSWSSSGSYETQYF	TGTGCCAGCTCCTGGTCGTCTAGCGGGAGTTATGAGACCCAGTACTTC
TRBV28	NA	TRBJ2-1	NA	CASSPNPGYNEQFF	TGTGCCAGCAGCCCAAACCCGGGGTACAATGAGCAGTTCTTC
TRBV28	NA	TRBJ2-7	NA	CASRRGGVGRPAYF	TGTGCCAGCCGACGAGGGGGGGTGGGACGCCCCGCCTACTTC
TRBV10-3	NA	TRBJ2-7	NA	CAISDSFGVSSYEQYF	TGTGCCATCAGTGACTCCTTCGGGGTCTCCTCCTACGAGCAGTACTTC
TRBV29-1	NA	TRBJ1-5	NA	CSVEFGWQGLNQPQHF	TGCAGCGTTGAATTTGGTTGGCAGGGCCTAAATCAGCCCCAGCATTTT
TRBV27	NA	TRBJ1-4	NA	CASSLEGWGNEKLFF	TGTGCCAGCAGTTTGGAGGGGTGGGGGAATGAAAAACTGTTTTTT
TRBV19	NA	TRBJ1-1	NA	CASSLRTANTEAFF	TGTGCCAGTAGCCTGAGGACAGCAAACACTGAAGCTTTCTTT
TRBV7-2	NA	TRBJ2-7	few	CASSLDSSPGSSYEQYF	TGTGCCAGCAGCTTAGACAGTTCCCCGGGGAGCTCCTACGAGCAGTACTTC
TRBV30	TRBD2	TRBJ2-5	once	CAWTVLAGQETQYF	TGTGCCTGGACTGTACTAGCGGGACAAGAGACCCAGTACTTC
TRBV25-1	TRBD2	TRBJ2-1	NA	CASSALDTGTNNEQFF	TGTGCCAGCAGTGCACTAGACACCGGGACTAACAATGAGCAGTTCTTC
TRBV4-2	TRBD2	TRBJ2-3	few	CASSQVRTGGGDTQYF	TGTGCCAGCAGCCAAGTCCGAACGGGAGGAGGAGATACGCAGTATTTT
TRBV28	NA	TRBJ1-2	NA	CASSSTEGYGYTF	TGTGCCAGCAGTTCGACGGAGGGGTATGGCTACACCTTC
TRBV9	TRBD2	TRBJ2-7	NA	CASSVSSGRATSRNEQYF	TGTGCCAGCAGCGTAAGTAGCGGGAGGGCCACGAGCCGAAACGAGCAGTACTTC
TRBV19	TRBD2	TRBJ2-1	NA	CASRSVGTSGNEQFF	TGTGCCAGTAGGTCCGTGGGGACTAGCGGCAATGAGCAGTTCTTC
TRBV28	TRBD1	TRBJ1-2	NA	CASSLTGEGYTF	TGTGCCAGCAGTCTGACAGGGGAAGGCTACACCTTC
TRBV10-3	TRBD1	TRBJ1-5	NA	CATLNPGQGYNQPQHF	TGTGCCACACTAAATCCGGGACAGGGCTACAATCAGCCCCAGCATTTT
TRBV6-5	NA	TRBJ1-1	few	CASREGQRNTEAFF	TGTGCCAGCAGGGAAGGACAGCGGAACACTGAAGCTTTCTTT
TRBV7-6	TRBD2	TRBJ2-7	few	CASSLAPSGLAEHEQYF	TGTGCCAGCAGCTTAGCACCTTCGGGGCTAGCGGAACACGAGCAGTACTTC
TRBV10-3	NA	TRBJ1-1	NA	CAISPIRTGAEAFF	TGTGCCATCAGTCCCATACGAACAGGCGCTGAAGCTTTCTTT
TRBV27	TRBD2	TRBJ2-5	once	CASSPGTSGKETQYF	TGTGCCAGCAGTCCGGGGACTAGCGGAAAAGAGACCCAGTACTTC
TRBV7-9	TRBD1	TRBJ2-1	once	CASTPTGTGRNEQFF	TGTGCCAGCACCCCAACCGGGACAGGGCGCAATGAGCAGTTCTTC
TRBV2	NA	TRBJ1-1	NA	CASSWGPTVGTEAFF	TGTGCCAGCAGCTGGGGGCCGACGGTAGGGACTGAAGCTTTCTTT
TRBV13	TRBD1	TRBJ1-4	NA	CASSLGLQGAGEKLFF	TGTGCCAGCAGCTTAGGCCTCCAGGGGGCTGGCGAAAAACTGTTTTTT
TRBV28	NA	TRBJ2-1	NA	CASKPPGLLYNEQFF	TGTGCCAGCAAGCCACCGGGACTGCTCTACAATGAGCAGTTCTTC
TRBV9	NA	TRBJ1-4	NA	CASAGEGREKLFF	TGTGCCTCCGCGGGGGAAGGAAGGGAAAAACTGTTTTTT
TRBV5-6	NA	TRBJ1-2	once	CASSSISQGMGGYTF	TGTGCCAGCAGCTCAATATCACAGGGCATGGGCGGCTACACCTTC
TRBV6-5	NA	TRBJ1-5	NA	CASSYRGYNQPQHF	TGTGCCAGCAGTTACAGGGGTTACAATCAGCCCCAGCATTTT
TRBV28	TRBD1	TRBJ1-2	NA	CASGTGGGVHGYTF	TGTGCCAGCGGTACAGGGGGCGGGGTTCATGGCTACACCTTC
TRBV19	TRBD1	TRBJ2-3	NA	CASLDRAGDTQYF	TGTGCCAGTTTAGACAGGGCCGGAGATACGCAGTATTTT
TRBV5-1	NA	TRBJ2-2	NA	CASRMGSGELFF	TGCGCCAGCAGAATGGGGAGCGGGGAGCTGTTTTTT
TRBV10-3	TRBD2	TRBJ2-1	NA	CAISERGLAGGEQFF	TGTGCCATCAGTGAGCGGGGACTAGCGGGAGGGGAGCAGTTCTTC
TRBV6-5	NA	TRBJ2-7	NA	CASSYSMTGTNEQYF	TGTGCCAGCAGTTACTCAATGACAGGTACTAACGAGCAGTACTTC
TRBV9	TRBD2	TRBJ2-3	NA	CASSPSAAGGTDTQYF	TGTGCCAGCAGCCCTTCTGCAGCGGGAGGGACAGATACGCAGTATTTT
TRBV28	NA	TRBJ1-1	NA	CASSGNRAAPLEAFF	TGTGCCAGCAGTGGGAACAGGGCCGCTCCCCTAGAAGCTTTCTTT
TRBV19	NA	TRBJ1-2	NA	CASSSSARGGGYTF	TGTGCCAGTAGTTCTAGCGCGAGGGGAGGCGGCTACACCTTC
TRBV6-4	NA	TRBJ2-7	NA	CASLAGNEQYF	TGTGCCAGCCTGGCAGGGAACGAGCAGTACTTC
TRBV30	NA	TRBJ1-3	NA	CAWSVRRGSGNTIYF	TGTGCCTGGAGTGTAAGGAGGGGCTCTGGAAACACCATATATTTT
TRBV27	TRBD1	TRBJ2-5	NA	CASSAGGDSETQYF	TGTGCCAGCAGTGCAGGGGGCGATTCGGAGACCCAGTACTTC
TRBV6-5	NA	TRBJ1-5	NA	CASSPRQIQPQHF	TGTGCCAGCAGCCCAAGACAGATCCAGCCCCAGCATTTT
TRBV28	TRBD1	TRBJ2-7	NA	CASSHLDRDDYEQYF	TGTGCCAGCAGCCACCTCGACAGGGATGACTACGAGCAGTACTTC
TRBV11-2	NA	TRBJ2-6	NA	CASSPRSAWANVLTF	TGTGCCAGCAGCCCTAGATCAGCCTGGGCCAACGTCCTGACTTTC
TRBV19	TRBD2	TRBJ2-1	NA	CASSSSGGSYNEQFF	TGTGCCAGTAGTAGTAGCGGGGGCTCCTACAATGAGCAGTTCTTC
TRBV27	NA	TRBJ2-3	NA	CASSTTGTQYF	TGTGCCAGCAGCACCACCGGTACGCAGTATTTT
TRBV27	TRBD1	TRBJ1-4	once	CASSKTGGYEKLFF	TGTGCCAGCAGTAAAACAGGGGGCTACGAAAAACTGTTTTTT
TRBV18	TRBD2	TRBJ2-2	NA	CASSSTSGSFGGELFF	TGTGCCAGCTCATCGACTAGCGGGAGCTTCGGCGGGGAGCTGTTTTTT
TRBV6-1	TRBD1	TRBJ2-1	NA	CASNRQGLSNEQFF	TGTGCCAGCAATAGACAGGGGCTTAGCAATGAGCAGTTCTTC
TRBV7-6	NA	TRBJ1-1	NA	CASSHGGGGEDTEAFF	TGTGCCAGCAGCCATGGGGGTGGAGGGGAAGACACTGAAGCTTTCTTT
TRBV28	NA	TRBJ2-3	NA	CASSVPLAGTDTQYF	TGTGCCAGCAGTGTACCCCTAGCCGGTACAGATACGCAGTATTTT
TRBV5-4	TRBD1	TRBJ1-1	NA	CASSLYRDRGTEAFF	TGTGCCAGCAGCCTATACCGGGACAGGGGAACTGAAGCTTTCTTT